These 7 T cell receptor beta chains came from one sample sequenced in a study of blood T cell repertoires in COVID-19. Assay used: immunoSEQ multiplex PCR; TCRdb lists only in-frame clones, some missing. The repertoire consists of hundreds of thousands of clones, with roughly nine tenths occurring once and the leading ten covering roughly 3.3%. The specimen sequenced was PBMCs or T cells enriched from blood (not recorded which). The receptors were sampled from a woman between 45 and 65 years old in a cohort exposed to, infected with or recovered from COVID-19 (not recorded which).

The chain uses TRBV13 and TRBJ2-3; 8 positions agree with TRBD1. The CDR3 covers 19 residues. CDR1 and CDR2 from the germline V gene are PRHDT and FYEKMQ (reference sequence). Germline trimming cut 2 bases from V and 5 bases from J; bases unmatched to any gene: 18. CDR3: CASSLWDSLAGGVGDTQYF. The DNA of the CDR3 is TGTGCCAGCAGCTTATGGGATTCGCTAGCAGGGGGCGTTGGAGATACGCAGTATTTT.

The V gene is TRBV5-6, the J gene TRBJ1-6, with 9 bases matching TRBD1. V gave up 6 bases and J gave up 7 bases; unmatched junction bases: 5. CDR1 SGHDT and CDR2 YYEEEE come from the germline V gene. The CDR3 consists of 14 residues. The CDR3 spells CASTGQGLNSPLHF. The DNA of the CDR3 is TGTGCCAGCACCGGACAGGGGCTAAATTCACCCCTCCACTTT. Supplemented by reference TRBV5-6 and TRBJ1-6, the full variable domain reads DAGVTQSPTHLIKTRGQQVTLRCSPKSGHDTVSWYQQALGQGPQFIFQYYEEEERQRGNFPDRFSGHQFPNYSSELNVNALLLGDSALYLCASTGQGLNSPLHFGNGTRLTVT.

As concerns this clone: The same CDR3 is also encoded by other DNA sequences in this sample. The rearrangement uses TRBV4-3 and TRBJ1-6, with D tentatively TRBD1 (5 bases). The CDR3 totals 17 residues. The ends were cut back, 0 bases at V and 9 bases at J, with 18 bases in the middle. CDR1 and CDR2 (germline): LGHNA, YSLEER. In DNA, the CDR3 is TGCGCCAGCAGCCAAGATCAACCGGGACTGACTGGTTCACCCCTCCACTTT. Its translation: CASSQDQPGLTGSPLHF.

The CDR3 protein is CASSLTGTSGGDTQYF. The CDR3 DNA reads TGTGCCAGCAGCTTAACCGGGACTAGCGGGGGAGATACGCAGTATTTT. The genes are TRBV11-2 and TRBJ2-3, with 14 bases matching TRBD2. The CDR3 covers 16 residues. Germline V gene lookup returns CDR1 SGHAT and CDR2 FQNNGV. J lost 5 bases, V lost 2 bases, and 3 bases had no gene match.

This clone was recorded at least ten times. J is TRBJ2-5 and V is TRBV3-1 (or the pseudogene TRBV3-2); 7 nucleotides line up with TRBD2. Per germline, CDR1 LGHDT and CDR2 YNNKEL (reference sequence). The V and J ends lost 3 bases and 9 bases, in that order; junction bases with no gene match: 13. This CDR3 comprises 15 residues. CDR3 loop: CASSHPPYGGSAQYF. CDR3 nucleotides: TGTGCCAGCAGCCACCCCCCTTACGGGGGGAGTGCCCAGTACTTC.

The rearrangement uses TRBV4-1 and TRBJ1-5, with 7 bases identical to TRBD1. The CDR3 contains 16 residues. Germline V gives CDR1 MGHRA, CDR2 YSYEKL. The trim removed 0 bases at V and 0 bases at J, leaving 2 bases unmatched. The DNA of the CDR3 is TGCGCCAGCAGCCAAGAACAGGGGATTAGCAATCAGCCCCAGCATTTT. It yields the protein CASSQEQGISNQPQHF.

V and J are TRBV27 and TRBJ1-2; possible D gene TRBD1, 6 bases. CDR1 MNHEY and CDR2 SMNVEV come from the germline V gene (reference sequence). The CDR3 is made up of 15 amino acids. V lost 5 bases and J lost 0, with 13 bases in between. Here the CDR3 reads CASSASNRANYGYTF. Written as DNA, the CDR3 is TGTGCCAGCAGTGCCTCGAACAGGGCTAACTATGGCTACACCTTC.